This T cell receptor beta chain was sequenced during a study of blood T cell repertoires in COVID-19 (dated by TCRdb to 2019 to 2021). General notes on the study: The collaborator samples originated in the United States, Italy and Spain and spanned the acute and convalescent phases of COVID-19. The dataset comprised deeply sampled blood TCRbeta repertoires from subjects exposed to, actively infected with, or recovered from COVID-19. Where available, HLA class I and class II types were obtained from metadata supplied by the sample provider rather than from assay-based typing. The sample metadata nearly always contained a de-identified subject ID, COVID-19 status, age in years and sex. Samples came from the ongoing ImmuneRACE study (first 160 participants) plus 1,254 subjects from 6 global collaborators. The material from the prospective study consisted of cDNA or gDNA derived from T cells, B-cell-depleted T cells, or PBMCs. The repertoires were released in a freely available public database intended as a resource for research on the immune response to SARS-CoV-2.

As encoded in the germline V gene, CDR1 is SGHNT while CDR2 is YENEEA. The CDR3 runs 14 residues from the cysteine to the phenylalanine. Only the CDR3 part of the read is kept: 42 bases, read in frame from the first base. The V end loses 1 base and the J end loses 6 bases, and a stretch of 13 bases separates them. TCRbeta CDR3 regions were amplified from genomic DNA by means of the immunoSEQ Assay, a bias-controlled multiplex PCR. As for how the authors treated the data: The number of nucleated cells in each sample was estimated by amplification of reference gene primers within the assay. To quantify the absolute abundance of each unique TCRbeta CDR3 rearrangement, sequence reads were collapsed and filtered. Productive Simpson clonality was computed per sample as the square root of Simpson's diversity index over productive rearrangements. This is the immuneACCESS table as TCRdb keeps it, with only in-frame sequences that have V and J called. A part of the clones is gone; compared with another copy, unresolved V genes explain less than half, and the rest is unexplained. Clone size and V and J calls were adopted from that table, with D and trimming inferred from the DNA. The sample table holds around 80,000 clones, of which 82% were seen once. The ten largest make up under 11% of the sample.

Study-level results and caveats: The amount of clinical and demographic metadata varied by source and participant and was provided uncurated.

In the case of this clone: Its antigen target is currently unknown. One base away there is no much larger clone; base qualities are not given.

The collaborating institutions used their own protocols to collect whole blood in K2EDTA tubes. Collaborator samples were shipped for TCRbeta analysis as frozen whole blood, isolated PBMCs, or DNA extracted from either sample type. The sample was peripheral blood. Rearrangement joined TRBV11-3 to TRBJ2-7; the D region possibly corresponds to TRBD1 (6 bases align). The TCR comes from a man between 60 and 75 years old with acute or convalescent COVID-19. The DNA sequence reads TGTGCCAGCAGCTTAGGCAGGGGCTCTCTCGAGCAGTACTTC. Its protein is CASSLGRGSLEQYF.